The rows below give T cell receptor beta chains drawn from one sample of a study of blood T cell repertoires in COVID-19. The method was immunoSEQ multiplex PCR; TCRdb's version includes in-frame clones alone and lacks a portion of them. The sample consists of fewer than 300,000 clones, approximately 90% of them appearing once. The sample was peripheral blood. The receptors were gathered from a woman aged 25 to 39 with COVID-19, enrolled during active disease. Each CDR3 is given with its conserved first and last residue. Each record gives: clone size, D gene, V gene, J gene, CDR3 DNA, CDR3 protein. D genes are given only for firm matches. Size is omitted from some rows. Given values are once, few, many or a class for expanded clones.

clone size: -; D gene: -; V gene: TRBV19; J gene: TRBJ2-1; CDR3 DNA: TGTGCCAGTAGTATCTTCCGGGAATTAGGGCAGAGAAACTACAATGAGCAGTTCTTC; CDR3 protein: CASSIFRELGQRNYNEQFF
clone size: -; D gene: -; V gene: TRBV19; J gene: TRBJ1-1; CDR3 DNA: TGTGCCAGTAGTGAGGGCAGGGGTGCCACTGAAGCTTTCTTT; CDR3 protein: CASSEGRGATEAFF
clone size: -; D gene: TRBD2; V gene: TRBV30; J gene: TRBJ2-7; CDR3 DNA: TGTGCCTGGAAACCGGGAGGGAACGAGCAGTACTTC; CDR3 protein: CAWKPGGNEQYF
clone size: once; D gene: -; V gene: TRBV5-4; J gene: TRBJ1-1; CDR3 DNA: TGTGCCAGCAGCTCCGAACAGGGCGCGAACACTGAAGCTTTCTTT; CDR3 protein: CASSSEQGANTEAFF
clone size: once; D gene: -; V gene: TRBV5-1; J gene: TRBJ1-4; CDR3 DNA: TGCGCCAGCAGCTGGGAGGGTGGTGAAAAACTGTTTTTT; CDR3 protein: CASSWEGGEKLFF
clone size: -; D gene: TRBD2; V gene: TRBV6-2/TRBV6-3; J gene: TRBJ2-1; CDR3 DNA: TGTGCCAGCAGTTACTCGCTAGCGGGAGCGACCAGACTCCTCGGTGAGCAGTTCTTC; CDR3 protein: CASSYSLAGATRLLGEQFF
clone size: -; D gene: -; V gene: TRBV5-8; J gene: TRBJ2-7; CDR3 DNA: TGTGCCAGCAGCCGGGACACCTCCTACGAGCAGTACTTC; CDR3 protein: CASSRDTSYEQYF
clone size: -; D gene: -; V gene: TRBV7-2; J gene: TRBJ2-3; CDR3 DNA: TGTGCCAGCAGCTTAAACGCGGCCACAGATACGCAGTATTTT; CDR3 protein: CASSLNAATDTQYF
clone size: -; D gene: -; V gene: TRBV28; J gene: TRBJ1-2; CDR3 DNA: TGTGCCAGCAGTCAATATGGCTACACCTTC; CDR3 protein: CASSQYGYTF
clone size: -; D gene: TRBD2; V gene: TRBV6-5; J gene: TRBJ2-1; CDR3 DNA: TGTGCCAGCAGTTTGACTAGCGGGATAAACAATGAGCAGTTCTTC; CDR3 protein: CASSLTSGINNEQFF
clone size: -; D gene: TRBD1; V gene: TRBV27; J gene: TRBJ2-7; CDR3 DNA: TGTGCCAGCAGTTTCGGGACAGGGGTCTACGAGCAGTACTTC; CDR3 protein: CASSFGTGVYEQYF
clone size: -; D gene: TRBD1; V gene: TRBV27; J gene: TRBJ2-1; CDR3 DNA: TGTGCCAGCAGTTCAACCGCCGGGACAGTATACAATGAGCAGTTCTTC; CDR3 protein: CASSSTAGTVYNEQFF
clone size: -; D gene: -; V gene: TRBV5-8; J gene: TRBJ2-1; CDR3 DNA: TGTGCCAGCAGCTTGGCCGTATACAATGAGCAGTTCTTC; CDR3 protein: CASSLAVYNEQFF
clone size: -; D gene: TRBD1; V gene: TRBV19; J gene: TRBJ2-7; CDR3 DNA: TGTGCCAGTAGTGCTCAGACAGGGTTGAGCTCCTACGAGCAGTACTTC; CDR3 protein: CASSAQTGLSSYEQYF
clone size: -; D gene: -; V gene: TRBV6-5; J gene: TRBJ1-1; CDR3 DNA: TGTGCCAGCAGGCTGACAGTCGGGCACGCTGAAGCTTTCTTT; CDR3 protein: CASRLTVGHAEAFF
clone size: -; D gene: TRBD1; V gene: TRBV7-3; J gene: TRBJ2-1; CDR3 DNA: TGTGCCAGCAGCTCCGGGACAGGGGGACGCAATGAGCAGTTCTTC; CDR3 protein: CASSSGTGGRNEQFF
clone size: -; D gene: -; V gene: TRBV3-1/TRBV3-2; J gene: TRBJ1-2; CDR3 DNA: TGTGCCAGCAGCCGCAGGGAAATTGGCTACACCTTC; CDR3 protein: CASSRREIGYTF
clone size: -; D gene: -; V gene: TRBV13; J gene: TRBJ2-5; CDR3 DNA: TGTGCCAGCAGCTTAGCGGGTAAATCGACCGAGACCCAGTACTTC; CDR3 protein: CASSLAGKSTETQYF
clone size: -; D gene: TRBD1; V gene: TRBV28; J gene: TRBJ2-7; CDR3 DNA: TGTGCCAGCAGTTCCTTCCGACAGGGGCACTACGAGCAGTACTTC; CDR3 protein: CASSSFRQGHYEQYF
clone size: -; D gene: TRBD1; V gene: TRBV19; J gene: TRBJ1-4; CDR3 DNA: TGTGCCAGTAGTATCCGGACAGGGTATGAAAAACTGTTTTTT; CDR3 protein: CASSIRTGYEKLFF
clone size: -; D gene: -; V gene: TRBV6-5; J gene: TRBJ1-6; CDR3 DNA: TGTGCCAGCAGTTACGGGGGCGCTGGGAATTCACCCCTCCACTTT; CDR3 protein: CASSYGGAGNSPLHF
clone size: -; D gene: TRBD1; V gene: TRBV11-1; J gene: TRBJ2-1; CDR3 DNA: TGTGCCAGCCAGGACAGGACCAACAATGAGCAGTTCTTC; CDR3 protein: CASQDRTNNEQFF
clone size: -; D gene: TRBD1; V gene: TRBV30; J gene: TRBJ1-4; CDR3 DNA: TGTGCCTGGGGGGTGGTAAGACAGGGGCGAGGGGAAAAACTGTTTTTT; CDR3 protein: CAWGVVRQGRGEKLFF
clone size: -; D gene: TRBD2; V gene: TRBV29-1; J gene: TRBJ2-3; CDR3 DNA: TGCAGCGTTCAAAAATTGGCGGGAGGGACAGATACGCAGTATTTT; CDR3 protein: CSVQKLAGGTDTQYF
clone size: -; D gene: TRBD1; V gene: TRBV29-1; J gene: TRBJ2-7; CDR3 DNA: TGCAGCGTAGGACAGGCGTCCTACGAGCAGTACTTC; CDR3 protein: CSVGQASYEQYF
clone size: once; D gene: TRBD2; V gene: TRBV19; J gene: TRBJ2-2; CDR3 DNA: TGTGCCAGTAGCTCGGGACTAGGGCACACCGGGGAGCTGTTTTTT; CDR3 protein: CASSSGLGHTGELFF
clone size: -; D gene: -; V gene: TRBV19; J gene: TRBJ1-5; CDR3 DNA: TGTGCCAGTAGTATAGTTCCTTATAGCAATCAGCCCCAGCATTTT; CDR3 protein: CASSIVPYSNQPQHF
clone size: -; D gene: -; V gene: TRBV28; J gene: TRBJ2-2; CDR3 DNA: TGTGCCAGCATTGGGCAGACCCGCACCGGGGAGCTGTTTTTT; CDR3 protein: CASIGQTRTGELFF
clone size: -; D gene: TRBD1; V gene: TRBV30; J gene: TRBJ1-5; CDR3 DNA: TGTGCCTGGAGCCTGACAGGGGGCCACAATCAGCCCCAGCATTTT; CDR3 protein: CAWSLTGGHNQPQHF
clone size: -; D gene: -; V gene: TRBV6-5; J gene: TRBJ2-7; CDR3 DNA: TGTGCCAGCAGTTACCTTGCAGATTACGAGCAGTACTTC; CDR3 protein: CASSYLADYEQYF
clone size: once; D gene: -; V gene: TRBV5-1; J gene: TRBJ2-1; CDR3 DNA: TGCGCCAGCAGCTTGGGGGACAACAATGAGCAGTTCTTC; CDR3 protein: CASSLGDNNEQFF
clone size: once; D gene: TRBD2; V gene: TRBV9; J gene: TRBJ2-1; CDR3 DNA: TGTGCCAGCAGCGTAGGGTCTAGCGGGAACGCCTACAATGAGCAGTTCTTC; CDR3 protein: CASSVGSSGNAYNEQFF
clone size: -; D gene: -; V gene: TRBV21-1; J gene: TRBJ1-4; CDR3 DNA: TGTGCCAGCAGCAAGAGGAGGAGGACTAATGAAAAACTGTTTTTT; CDR3 protein: CASSKRRRTNEKLFF
clone size: few; D gene: TRBD1; V gene: TRBV18; J gene: TRBJ2-7; CDR3 DNA: TGTGCCAGCTCACCAGCAGGGGGCAGGGAGCAGTACTTC; CDR3 protein: CASSPAGGREQYF
clone size: -; D gene: -; V gene: TRBV27; J gene: TRBJ1-1; CDR3 DNA: TGTGCCAGCAGTTTCTCCAGACAGTTTGAAGCTTTCTTT; CDR3 protein: CASSFSRQFEAFF
clone size: -; D gene: TRBD2; V gene: TRBV29-1; J gene: TRBJ2-5; CDR3 DNA: TGCAGCACCGGGACTAGCGGGTACGGGGAGACCCAGTACTTC; CDR3 protein: CSTGTSGYGETQYF
clone size: -; D gene: -; V gene: TRBV13; J gene: TRBJ2-1; CDR3 DNA: TGTGCCAGCAGCCCCCGGCTAGCCGACTACAATGAGCAGTTCTTC; CDR3 protein: CASSPRLADYNEQFF
clone size: -; D gene: TRBD2; V gene: TRBV6-5; J gene: TRBJ2-3; CDR3 DNA: TGTGCCAGCAGTTTCTCCGGGACTAGCGGCACAGATACGCAGTATTTT; CDR3 protein: CASSFSGTSGTDTQYF
clone size: -; D gene: TRBD1; V gene: TRBV7-8; J gene: TRBJ1-2; CDR3 DNA: TGTGCCAGCAGCCCACGGACAGGGGGCAGCTATGGCTACACCTTC; CDR3 protein: CASSPRTGGSYGYTF
clone size: -; D gene: -; V gene: TRBV21-1; J gene: TRBJ2-1; CDR3 DNA: TGTGCCAGCAGCAAAGTTAGGCGGACAGGGACGTGGAATGAGCAGTTCTTC; CDR3 protein: CASSKVRRTGTWNEQFF
clone size: -; D gene: TRBD1; V gene: TRBV5-1; J gene: TRBJ1-6; CDR3 DNA: TGCGCCAGCAGCTCGGCAAAACCGGGACAGAGCTCCTATAATTCACCCCTCCACTTT; CDR3 protein: CASSSAKPGQSSYNSPLHF
clone size: -; D gene: -; V gene: TRBV21-1; J gene: TRBJ2-1; CDR3 DNA: TGTGCCAGCACGGGGGGGGAGTGGAATGAGCAGTTCTTC; CDR3 protein: CASTGGEWNEQFF
clone size: -; D gene: -; V gene: TRBV19; J gene: TRBJ2-3; CDR3 DNA: TGTGCCAGTAGTACCCTTAGCCGAGATACGCAGTATTTT; CDR3 protein: CASSTLSRDTQYF
clone size: -; D gene: TRBD1; V gene: TRBV6-4; J gene: TRBJ1-1; CDR3 DNA: TGTGCCAGATACCCGGGACAGGGCGTTAATCCTGAAGCTTTCTTT; CDR3 protein: CARYPGQGVNPEAFF
clone size: -; D gene: TRBD1; V gene: TRBV28; J gene: TRBJ2-5; CDR3 DNA: TGTGCCAGCAGTACCCCGGGACAGGTGGAGGAGACCCAGTACTTC; CDR3 protein: CASSTPGQVEETQYF
clone size: -; D gene: -; V gene: TRBV15; J gene: TRBJ1-3; CDR3 DNA: TGTGCCACCAGCAGAGACAGGGGAAGTGGAAACACCATATATTTT; CDR3 protein: CATSRDRGSGNTIYF
clone size: -; D gene: TRBD1; V gene: TRBV6-5; J gene: TRBJ1-1; CDR3 DNA: TGTGCCAGCACAGGACAGGGTAACACTGAAGCTTTCTTT; CDR3 protein: CASTGQGNTEAFF
clone size: -; D gene: TRBD1; V gene: TRBV13; J gene: TRBJ1-2; CDR3 DNA: TGTGCCAGCAGCCCGTACGGACAGGGGAGCTATGGCTACACCTTC; CDR3 protein: CASSPYGQGSYGYTF
clone size: -; D gene: -; V gene: TRBV10-3; J gene: TRBJ1-2; CDR3 DNA: TGTGCCATCAGTGAGTTGGAGGGGTATGGCTACACCTTC; CDR3 protein: CAISELEGYGYTF
clone size: -; D gene: TRBD2; V gene: TRBV29-1; J gene: TRBJ2-3; CDR3 DNA: TGCAGCGTTGGGCGGGAGTTAGATACGCAGTATTTT; CDR3 protein: CSVGRELDTQYF
clone size: -; D gene: TRBD1; V gene: TRBV27; J gene: TRBJ1-4; CDR3 DNA: TGTGCCAGCAGATACGACAGGGGGCAGGGTAATGAAAAACTGTTTTTT; CDR3 protein: CASRYDRGQGNEKLFF
clone size: -; D gene: TRBD1; V gene: TRBV2; J gene: TRBJ2-6; CDR3 DNA: TGTGCCAGCAGTGGGGGAACAGGGGCTGCAGGGGCCAACGTCCTGACTTTC; CDR3 protein: CASSGGTGAAGANVLTF
clone size: -; D gene: TRBD2; V gene: TRBV4-1; J gene: TRBJ2-7; CDR3 DNA: TGCGCCAGCAGCCGTAACAGCGGGGACGAGCAGTACTTC; CDR3 protein: CASSRNSGDEQYF
clone size: -; D gene: TRBD1; V gene: TRBV7-9; J gene: TRBJ1-2; CDR3 DNA: TGTGCCAGCAGCTTAGGGCCAGGGGGATTCTATGGCTACACCTTC; CDR3 protein: CASSLGPGGFYGYTF
clone size: -; D gene: TRBD1; V gene: TRBV3-1/TRBV3-2; J gene: TRBJ1-4; CDR3 DNA: TGTGCCAGCAGCCGAGAAACTAGGGACAGTGCTGAAAAACTGTTTTTT; CDR3 protein: CASSRETRDSAEKLFF
clone size: -; D gene: -; V gene: TRBV5-6; J gene: TRBJ2-2; CDR3 DNA: TGTGCCAGCAGCTTGGCCTTGGAGGGGTGGACCGGGGAGCTGTTTTTT; CDR3 protein: CASSLALEGWTGELFF